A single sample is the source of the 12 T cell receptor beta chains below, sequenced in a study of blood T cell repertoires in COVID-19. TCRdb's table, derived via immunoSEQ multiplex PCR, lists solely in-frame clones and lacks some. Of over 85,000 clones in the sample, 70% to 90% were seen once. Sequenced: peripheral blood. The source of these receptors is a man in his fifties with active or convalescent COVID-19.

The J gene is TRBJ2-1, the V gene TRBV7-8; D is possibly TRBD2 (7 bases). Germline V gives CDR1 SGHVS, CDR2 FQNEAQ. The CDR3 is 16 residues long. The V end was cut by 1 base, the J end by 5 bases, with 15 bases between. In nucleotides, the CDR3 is TGTGCCAGCAGCTTAGGATGGGGGGGGGCTAACAATGAGCAGTTCTTC. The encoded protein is CASSLGWGGANNEQFF.

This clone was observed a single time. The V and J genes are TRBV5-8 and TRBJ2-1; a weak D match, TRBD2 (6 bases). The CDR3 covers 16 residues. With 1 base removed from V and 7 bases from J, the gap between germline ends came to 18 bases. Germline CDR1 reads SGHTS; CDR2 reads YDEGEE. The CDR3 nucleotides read TGTGCCAGCAGCTTGTACGCCGCCGAGGGGAGGAATGAGCAGTTCTTC. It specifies CASSLYAAEGRNEQFF.

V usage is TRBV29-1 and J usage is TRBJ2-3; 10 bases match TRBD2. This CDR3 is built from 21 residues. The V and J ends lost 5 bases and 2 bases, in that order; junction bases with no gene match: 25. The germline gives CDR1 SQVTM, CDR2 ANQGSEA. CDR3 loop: CSVKGSFDRVAGGRVTDTQYF. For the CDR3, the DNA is TGCAGCGTTAAAGGATCCTTCGATAGAGTAGCGGGGGGCCGGGTCACAGATACGCAGTATTTT.

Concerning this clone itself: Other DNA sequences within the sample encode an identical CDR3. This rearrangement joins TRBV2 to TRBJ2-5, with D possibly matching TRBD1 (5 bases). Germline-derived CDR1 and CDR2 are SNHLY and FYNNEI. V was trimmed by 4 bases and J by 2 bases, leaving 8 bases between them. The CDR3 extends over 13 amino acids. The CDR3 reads CASSGQSQETQYF. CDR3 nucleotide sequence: TGTGCCAGCAGTGGACAGTCTCAAGAGACCCAGTACTTC. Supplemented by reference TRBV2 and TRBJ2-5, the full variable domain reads EPEVTQTPSHQVTQMGQEVILRCVPISNHLYFYWYRQILGQKVEFLVSFYNNEISEKSEIFDDQFSVERPDGSNFTLKIRSTKLEDSAMYFCASSGQSQETQYFGPGTRLLVL.

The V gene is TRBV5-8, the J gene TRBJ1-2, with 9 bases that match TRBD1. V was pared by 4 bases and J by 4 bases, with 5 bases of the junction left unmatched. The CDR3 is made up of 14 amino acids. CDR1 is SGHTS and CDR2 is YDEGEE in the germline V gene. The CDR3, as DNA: TGTGCCAGCAGCCAACCGGACAGGGGCTATGGCTACACCTTC. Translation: CASSQPDRGYGYTF.

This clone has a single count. CDR3 loop: CASSSPRDRPYEQYF. The CDR3 coding sequence is TGTGCCAGCAGTTCCCCCCGGGACAGGCCCTACGAGCAGTACTTC. The chain couples TRBV6-2 or TRBV6-3 to TRBJ2-7; 8 bases match TRBD1. This CDR3 is built from 15 residues. V gave up 4 bases and J gave up 2 bases; unmatched junction bases: 7. Germline loops: CDR1 MNHEY, CDR2 SVGEGT.

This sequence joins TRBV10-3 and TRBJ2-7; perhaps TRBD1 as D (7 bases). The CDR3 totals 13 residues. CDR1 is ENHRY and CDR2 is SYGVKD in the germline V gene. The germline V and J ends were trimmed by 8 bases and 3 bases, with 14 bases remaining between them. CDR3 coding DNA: TGTGCCATCGGGCGGGACAGTCTCTACGAGCAGTACTTC. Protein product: CAIGRDSLYEQYF.

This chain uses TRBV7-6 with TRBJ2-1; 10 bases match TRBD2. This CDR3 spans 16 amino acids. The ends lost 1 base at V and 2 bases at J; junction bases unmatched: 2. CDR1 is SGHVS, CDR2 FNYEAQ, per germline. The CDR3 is CASSLGLAGAYNEQFF. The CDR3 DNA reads TGTGCCAGCAGCTTAGGCCTAGCGGGGGCCTACAATGAGCAGTTCTTC.

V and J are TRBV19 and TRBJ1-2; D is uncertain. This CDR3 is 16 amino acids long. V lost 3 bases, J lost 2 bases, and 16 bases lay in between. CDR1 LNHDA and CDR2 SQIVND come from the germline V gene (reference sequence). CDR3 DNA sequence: TGTGCCAGTAGTATGGAAGGCGGTGGAGGAAACTATGGCTACACCTTC. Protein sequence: CASSMEGGGGNYGYTF.

For the CDR3, the DNA is TGTGCCAGCAGCATTACAGGCCTCTATGGCTACACCTTC. It is translated as CASSITGLYGYTF. The chain carries TRBV28 and TRBJ1-2, with a possible D match to TRBD1 (5 bases). The ends were cut back, 6 bases at V and 4 bases at J, with 12 bases in the middle. The CDR3 is made up of 13 amino acids. In germline, CDR1 is MDHEN, CDR2 SYDVKM.

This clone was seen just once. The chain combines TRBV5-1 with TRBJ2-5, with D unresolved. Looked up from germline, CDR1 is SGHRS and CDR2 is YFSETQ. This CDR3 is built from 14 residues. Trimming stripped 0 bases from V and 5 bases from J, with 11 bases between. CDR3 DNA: TGCGCCAGCAGCTTGGGGCAGGTCAAGGAGACCCAGTACTTC. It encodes CASSLGQVKETQYF.

CDR3 in DNA: TGTGCCAGCAACGCGGGGGGATCGGATACGCAGTATTTT. This sequence encodes CASNAGGSDTQYF. The chain combines TRBV11-2 with TRBJ2-3; 8 nucleotides agree with TRBD2. Germline V gene sequence: CDR1 SGHAT, CDR2 FQNNGV. The CDR3 totals 13 residues. Trimming cost V 7 bases and J 6 bases; bases outside gene matches: 6.